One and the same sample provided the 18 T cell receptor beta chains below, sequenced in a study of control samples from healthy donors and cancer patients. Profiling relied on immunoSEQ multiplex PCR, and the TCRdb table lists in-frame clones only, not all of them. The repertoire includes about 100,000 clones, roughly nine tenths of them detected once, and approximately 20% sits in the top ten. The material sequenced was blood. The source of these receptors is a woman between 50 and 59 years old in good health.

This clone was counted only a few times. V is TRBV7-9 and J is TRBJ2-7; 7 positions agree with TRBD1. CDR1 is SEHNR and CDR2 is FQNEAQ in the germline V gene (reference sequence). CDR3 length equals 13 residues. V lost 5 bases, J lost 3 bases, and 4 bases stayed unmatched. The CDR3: CASSPSGGYEQYF. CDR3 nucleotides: TGTGCCAGCAGCCCTTCAGGGGGCTACGAGCAGTACTTC.

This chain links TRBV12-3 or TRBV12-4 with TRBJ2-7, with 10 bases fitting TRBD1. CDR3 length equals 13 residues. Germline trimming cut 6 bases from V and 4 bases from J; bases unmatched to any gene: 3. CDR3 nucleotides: TGTGCCAGCAGCCGGGACAGGGGTTACGAGCAGTACTTC. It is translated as CASSRDRGYEQYF.

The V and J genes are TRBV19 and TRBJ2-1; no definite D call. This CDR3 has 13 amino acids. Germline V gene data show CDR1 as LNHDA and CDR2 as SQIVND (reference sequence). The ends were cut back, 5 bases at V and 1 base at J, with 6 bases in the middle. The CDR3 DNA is TGTGCCAGTAGTGAGTTGTCCTACAATGAGCAGTTCTTC. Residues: CASSELSYNEQFF.

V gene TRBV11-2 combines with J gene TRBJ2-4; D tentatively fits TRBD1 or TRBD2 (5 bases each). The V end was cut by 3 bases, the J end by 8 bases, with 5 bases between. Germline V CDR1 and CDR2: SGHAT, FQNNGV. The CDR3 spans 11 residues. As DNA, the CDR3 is TGTGCCAGCAGCTTGGGGGACATTCAGTACTTC. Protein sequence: CASSLGDIQYF.

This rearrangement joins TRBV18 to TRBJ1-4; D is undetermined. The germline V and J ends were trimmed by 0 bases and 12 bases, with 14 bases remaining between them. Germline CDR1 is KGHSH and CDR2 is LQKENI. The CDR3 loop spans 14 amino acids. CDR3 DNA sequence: TGTGCCAGCTCACCACCTCCCGGGAGTAGGGAACTGTTTTTT. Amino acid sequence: CASSPPPGSRELFF.

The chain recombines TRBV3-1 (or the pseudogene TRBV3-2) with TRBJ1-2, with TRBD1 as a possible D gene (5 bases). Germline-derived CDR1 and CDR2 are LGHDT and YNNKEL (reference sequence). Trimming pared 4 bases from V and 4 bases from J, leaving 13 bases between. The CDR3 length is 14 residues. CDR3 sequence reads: CASSRNRLSYGYTF. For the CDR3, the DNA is TGTGCCAGCAGCCGTAACAGGTTAAGCTATGGCTACACCTTC.

CDR3 in amino acids: CASSSGSTGELFF. DNA for the CDR3: TGTGCCAGCAGCTCAGGAAGCACCGGGGAGCTGTTTTTT. This chain uses TRBV12-3 or TRBV12-4 with TRBJ2-2; unclear D gene. V was cut by 6 bases and J by 4 bases, with 9 bases left in between. This CDR3 is built from 13 residues.

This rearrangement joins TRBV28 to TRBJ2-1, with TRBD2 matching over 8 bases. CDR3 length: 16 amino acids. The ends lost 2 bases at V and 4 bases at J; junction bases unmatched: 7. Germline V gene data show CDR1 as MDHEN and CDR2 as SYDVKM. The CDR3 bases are TGTGCCAGCAGTTTAGTATCGGCGGGGGGTTACAATGAGCAGTTCTTC. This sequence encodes CASSLVSAGGYNEQFF.

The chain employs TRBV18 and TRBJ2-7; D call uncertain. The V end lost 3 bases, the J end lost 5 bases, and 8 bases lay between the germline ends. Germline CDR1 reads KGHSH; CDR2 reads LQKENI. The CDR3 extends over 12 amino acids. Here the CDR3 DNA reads TGTGCCAGCTCACCGACGGGCGACGAGCAGTACGTC. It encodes CASSPTGDEQYV.

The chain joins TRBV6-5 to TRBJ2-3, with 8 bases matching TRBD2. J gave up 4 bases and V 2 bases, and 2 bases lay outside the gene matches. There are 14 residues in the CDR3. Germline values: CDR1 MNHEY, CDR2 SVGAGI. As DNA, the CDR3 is TGTGCCAGCAGTTACGGGCGGGGGGCAGATACGCAGTATTTT. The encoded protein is CASSYGRGADTQYF.

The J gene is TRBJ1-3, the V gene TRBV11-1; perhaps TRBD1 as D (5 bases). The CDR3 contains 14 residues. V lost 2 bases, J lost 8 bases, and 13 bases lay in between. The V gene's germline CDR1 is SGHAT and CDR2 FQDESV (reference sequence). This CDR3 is CASSLSRTRDTIYF. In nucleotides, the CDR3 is TGTGCCAGCAGCTTATCACGGACAAGGGACACCATATATTTT.

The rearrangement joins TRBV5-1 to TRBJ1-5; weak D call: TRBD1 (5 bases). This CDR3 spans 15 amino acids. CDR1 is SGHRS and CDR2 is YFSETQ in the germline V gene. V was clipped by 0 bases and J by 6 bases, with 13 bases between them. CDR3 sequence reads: CASSLEGSLGQPQHF. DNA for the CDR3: TGCGCCAGCAGCTTGGAGGGGTCGTTGGGTCAGCCCCAGCATTTT. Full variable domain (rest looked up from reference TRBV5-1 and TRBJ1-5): KAGVTQTPRYLIKTRGQQVTLSCSPISGHRSVSWYQQTPGQGLQFLFEYFSETQRNKGNFPGRFSGRQFSNSRSEMNVSTLELGDSALYLCASSLEGSLGQPQHFGDGTRLSIL.

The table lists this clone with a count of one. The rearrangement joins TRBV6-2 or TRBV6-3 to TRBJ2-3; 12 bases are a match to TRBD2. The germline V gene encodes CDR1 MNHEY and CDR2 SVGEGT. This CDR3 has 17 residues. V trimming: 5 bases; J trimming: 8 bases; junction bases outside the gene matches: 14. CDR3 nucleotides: TGTGCCAGCAGTAAACCTCGGACTAGCGGGACACCCGGTACGCAGTATTTT. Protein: CASSKPRTSGTPGTQYF.

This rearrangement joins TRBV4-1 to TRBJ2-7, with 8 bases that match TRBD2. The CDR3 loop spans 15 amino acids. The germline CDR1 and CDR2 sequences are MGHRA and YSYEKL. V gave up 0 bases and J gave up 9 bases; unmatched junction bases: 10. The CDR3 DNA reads TGCGCCAGCAGCCAAGACCCGGGGGGGGCTACTCGGCAGTACGTC. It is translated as CASSQDPGGATRQYV.

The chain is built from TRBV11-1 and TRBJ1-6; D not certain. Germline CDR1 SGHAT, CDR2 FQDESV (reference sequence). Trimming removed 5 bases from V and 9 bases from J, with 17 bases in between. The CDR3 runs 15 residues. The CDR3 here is CASSPRALGGSPLHF. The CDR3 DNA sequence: TGTGCCAGCAGCCCGCGGGCTTTGGGCGGTTCACCCCTCCACTTT.

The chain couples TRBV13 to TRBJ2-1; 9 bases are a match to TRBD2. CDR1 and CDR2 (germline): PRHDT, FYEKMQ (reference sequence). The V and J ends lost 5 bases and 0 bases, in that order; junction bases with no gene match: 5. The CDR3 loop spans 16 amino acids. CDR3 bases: TGTGCCAGCAGCACGCGGGGGGGCGTCTCCTACAATGAGCAGTTCTTC. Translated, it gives CASSTRGGVSYNEQFF.

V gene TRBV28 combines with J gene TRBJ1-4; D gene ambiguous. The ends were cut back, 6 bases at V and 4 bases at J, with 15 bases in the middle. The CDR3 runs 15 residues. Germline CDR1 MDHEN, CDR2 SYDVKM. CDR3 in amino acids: CASRLQASFNEKLFF. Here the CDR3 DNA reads TGTGCCAGCAGGCTACAAGCATCCTTTAATGAAAAACTGTTTTTT.

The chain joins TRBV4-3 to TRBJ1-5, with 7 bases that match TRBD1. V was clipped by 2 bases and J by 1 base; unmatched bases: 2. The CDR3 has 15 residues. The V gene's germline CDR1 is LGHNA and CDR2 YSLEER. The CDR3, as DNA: TGCGCCAGCAGCCAATACAGGGGAAGCAATCAGCCCCAGCATTTT. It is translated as CASSQYRGSNQPQHF.